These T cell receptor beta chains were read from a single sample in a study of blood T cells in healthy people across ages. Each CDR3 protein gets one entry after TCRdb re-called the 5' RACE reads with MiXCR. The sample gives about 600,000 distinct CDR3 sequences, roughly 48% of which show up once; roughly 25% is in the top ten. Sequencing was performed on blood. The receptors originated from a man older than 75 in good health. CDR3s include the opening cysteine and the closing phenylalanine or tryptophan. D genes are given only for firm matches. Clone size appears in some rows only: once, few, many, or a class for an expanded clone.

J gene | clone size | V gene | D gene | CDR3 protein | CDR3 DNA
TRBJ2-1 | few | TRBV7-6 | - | CASSLLPLSYNEQFF | TGTGCCAGCAGCTTACTACCTTTATCCTACAATGAGCAGTTCTTC
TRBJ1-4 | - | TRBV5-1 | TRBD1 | CASSPNPGQANEKLFF | TGCGCCAGCAGCCCCAACCCGGGACAGGCAAATGAAAAACTGTTTTTT
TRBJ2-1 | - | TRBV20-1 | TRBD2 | CSAILTGGLYNEQFF | TGCAGTGCTATTCTAACGGGGGGACTCTACAATGAGCAGTTCTTC
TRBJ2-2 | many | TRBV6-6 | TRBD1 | CASSWTGATGELFF | TGTGCCAGCAGTTGGACAGGGGCCACCGGGGAGCTGTTTTTT
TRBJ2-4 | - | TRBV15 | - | CATSRDETGVQDIQYF | TGTGCCACCAGCAGAGACGAGACGGGGGTTCAGGACATTCAGTACTTC
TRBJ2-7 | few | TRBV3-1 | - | CASSQERELMGLGEQYF | TGTGCCAGCAGCCAAGAAAGGGAACTGATGGGTCTAGGGGAGCAGTACTTC
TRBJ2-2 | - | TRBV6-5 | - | CASSRTNPGTGELFF | TGTGCCAGCAGTCGGACAAACCCGGGCACCGGGGAGCTGTTTTTT
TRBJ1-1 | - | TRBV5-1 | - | CASSHESRGEAFF | TGCGCCAGCAGCCACGAATCCAGGGGTGAAGCTTTCTTT
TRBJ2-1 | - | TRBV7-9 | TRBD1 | CASSLNPNWDSSSNEQFF | TGTGCCAGCAGCTTAAATCCCAACTGGGACAGCTCCTCCAATGAGCAGTTCTTC
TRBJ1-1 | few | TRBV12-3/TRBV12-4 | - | CASSLEWQGEAFF | TGTGCCAGCAGTTTAGAGTGGCAGGGTGAAGCTTTCTTT
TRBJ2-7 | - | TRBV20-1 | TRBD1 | CSAIWTGLYNEQYF | TGCAGTGCGATCTGGACAGGCCTTTACAATGAGCAGTACTTC
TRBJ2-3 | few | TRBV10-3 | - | CAISEGRLDTQYF | TGTGCCATCAGTGAAGGGCGGCTAGATACGCAGTATTTT
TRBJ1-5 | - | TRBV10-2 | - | CASSVDSGNQPQHF | TGCGCCAGCAGTGTCGACAGTGGAAATCAGCCCCAGCATTTT
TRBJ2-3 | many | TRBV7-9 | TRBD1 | CASQFMRTGGDTQYF | TGTGCCAGCCAGTTTATGCGGACAGGGGGAGATACGCAGTATTTT
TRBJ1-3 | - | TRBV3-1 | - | CASSPQDSGNTIYF | TGTGCCAGCAGCCCTCAGGACTCTGGAAACACCATATATTTT
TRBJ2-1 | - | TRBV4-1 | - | CASSPIPSSPYNEQFF | TGCGCCAGCAGCCCGATCCCAAGTTCCCCTTACAATGAGCAGTTCTTC
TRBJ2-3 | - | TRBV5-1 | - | CASSPSLDKAQYF | TGCGCCAGCAGCCCCTCTCTGGATAAGGCGCAGTATTTT
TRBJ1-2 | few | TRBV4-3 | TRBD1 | CASSQESPGQGSSYTF | TGCGCCAGCAGCCAAGAGAGTCCGGGACAGGGGTCAAGCTACACCTTC
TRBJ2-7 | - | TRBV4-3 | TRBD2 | CASSQEGGPYNEQYF | TGCGCCAGCAGCCAAGAGGGAGGGCCCTACAATGAGCAGTACTTC
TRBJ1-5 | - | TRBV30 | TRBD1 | CAWSVKGGLGNQPQHF | TGTGCCTGGAGTGTTAAAGGGGGCCTCGGCAATCAGCCCCAGCATTTT
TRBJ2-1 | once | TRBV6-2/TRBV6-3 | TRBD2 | CASRNLADNEQFF | TGTGCCAGCCGAAATCTAGCGGACAATGAGCAGTTCTTC
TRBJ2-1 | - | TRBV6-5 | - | CASSDGVTSYNEQFF | TGTGCCAGCAGTGACGGAGTGACCTCCTACAATGAGCAGTTCTTC
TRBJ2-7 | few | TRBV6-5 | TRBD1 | CASSYSDRGLYEQYF | TGTGCCAGCAGTTATTCGGACAGGGGGCTGTACGAGCAGTACTTC
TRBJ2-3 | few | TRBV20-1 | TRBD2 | CSATTSGRGDTQYF | TGCAGTGCCACAACTAGCGGTCGGGGAGATACGCAGTATTTT
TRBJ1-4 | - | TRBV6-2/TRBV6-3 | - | CASSYLNDWATNEKLFF | TGTGCCAGCAGTTACCTCAACGACTGGGCAACTAATGAAAAACTGTTTTTT
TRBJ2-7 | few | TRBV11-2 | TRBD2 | CASSLVGLGLVLYEQYF | TGTGCCAGCAGCTTAGTAGGGCTCGGACTAGTTTTGTACGAGCAGTACTTC
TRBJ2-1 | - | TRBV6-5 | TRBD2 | CASSCSGVSGSGRIGQFF | TGTGCCAGCAGTTGCTCGGGCGTGAGTGGTAGCGGGAGGATAGGGCAGTTCTTC
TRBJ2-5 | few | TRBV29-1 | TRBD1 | CSVAKGQGAETQYF | TGCAGCGTTGCCAAGGGACAGGGGGCCGAGACCCAGTACTTC
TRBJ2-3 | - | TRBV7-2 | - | CACSLQSRRTDTQYF | TGTGCCTGCAGCTTGCAGTCTCGGCGCACAGATACGCAGTATTTT
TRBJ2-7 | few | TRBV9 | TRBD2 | CASSVVPSGGLGEQYF | TGTGCCAGCAGCGTAGTCCCTAGCGGGGGTCTAGGCGAGCAGTACTTC
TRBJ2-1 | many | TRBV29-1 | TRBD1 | CSVVDRGRNEQFF | TGCAGCGTTGTGGACAGGGGGCGTAATGAGCAGTTCTTC
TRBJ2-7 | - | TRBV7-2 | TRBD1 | CASSLTGATYEQYF | TGTGCCAGCAGCTTGACAGGGGCAACTTACGAGCAGTACTTC
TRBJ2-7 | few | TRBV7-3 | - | CASSPGSSSYEQYF | TGTGCCAGCAGCCCGGGTAGTAGCTCCTACGAGCAGTACTTC